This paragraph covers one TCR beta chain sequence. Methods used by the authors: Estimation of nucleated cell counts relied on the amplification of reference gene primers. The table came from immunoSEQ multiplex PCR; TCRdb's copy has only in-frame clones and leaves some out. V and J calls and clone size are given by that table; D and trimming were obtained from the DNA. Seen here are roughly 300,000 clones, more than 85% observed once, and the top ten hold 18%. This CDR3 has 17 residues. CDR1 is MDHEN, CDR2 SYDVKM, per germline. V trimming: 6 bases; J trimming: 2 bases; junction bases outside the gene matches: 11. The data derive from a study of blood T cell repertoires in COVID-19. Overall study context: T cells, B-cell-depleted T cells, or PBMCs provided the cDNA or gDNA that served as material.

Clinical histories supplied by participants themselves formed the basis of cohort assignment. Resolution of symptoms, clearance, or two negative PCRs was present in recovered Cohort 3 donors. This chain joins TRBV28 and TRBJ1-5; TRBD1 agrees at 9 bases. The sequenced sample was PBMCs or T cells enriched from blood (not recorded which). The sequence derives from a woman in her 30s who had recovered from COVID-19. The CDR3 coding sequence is TGTGCCAGCAGAATTGGGACAGGGTATAGGGGCAATCAGCCCCAGCATTTT. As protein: CASRIGTGYRGNQPQHF.